This T cell receptor beta chain is from a study of T-cell memory formation after mild COVID-19. It was 5'RACE with constant-segment primers that produced the TCR alpha and TCR beta cDNA libraries, which carried sample barcodes and UMIs. One entry per CDR3 protein results from TCRdb running MiXCR on the 5' RACE reads. In the table there are under 600,000 distinct CDR3 sequences, approximately 21% of which are singletons. The sample taken for sequencing was PBMCs or a T cell subset sorted from them (not recorded which). The origin of this receptor is an adult woman who had mild COVID-19 (a few samples of this study predate the infection). Cell type and time point are not known.

The CDR3: CASKRDRVSYEQYF. CDR3 coding DNA: TGTGCCAGCAAACGGGACAGGGTGTCCTACGAGCAGTACTTC. This sequence joins TRBV12-3 or TRBV12-4 and TRBJ2-7, with 9 bases that match TRBD1. The CDR3 is made up of 14 amino acids. V was pared by 7 bases and J by 1 base, with 5 bases of the junction left unmatched.